This T cell receptor (beta chain) emerged from a study of T cells in Graves' hyperthyroidism and ophthalmopathy (dated by TCRdb to the late 2010s). In terms of the full investigation: Peripheral blood samples were taken at initial diagnosis, before any treatment was given. The paper describes TCR Vbeta CDR3 sequencing of about 140 peripheral blood samples, made up of 43 ophthalmopathy patients, more than 70 hyperthyroidism patients and 17 progressor patients. After blood sampling, hyperthyroidism patients were treated with methimazole at a starting dose of 30 mg daily, and ophthalmopathy patients were treated with high-dose intravenous methylprednisolone. To identify distinguishing TCR V-J signatures, a discovery cohort of 100 or so patients was used, comprising fewer than 45 with Graves' ophthalmopathy and 57 with stable Graves' hyperthyroidism. The study also compared thyroid tissue and blood T-cell repertoires from over 5 Graves' hyperthyroidism patients. The 85 to 100 discovery patients were randomly split 7:3 into training and test sets. Prospective prediction of ophthalmopathy was tested in an independent validation cohort consisting of 18 to 20 hyperthyroidism patients and approximately 16 patients who later progressed to ophthalmopathy. General study outcomes and caveats: In validation, progression to ophthalmopathy was predicted by the model with nearly 71% sensitivity and nearly 75% specificity, a median of roughly 6 months before onset. A model built on a 13 V-J signature distinguished ophthalmopathy from stable hyperthyroidism, reaching about 88% sensitivity and about 81% specificity in cross-validation and 80%/75% in testing. Sample size was not statistically predetermined, and investigators were not blinded to group allocation. Most expanded thyroid clonotypes (frequency above 0.001) were also detected in blood, suggesting blood repertoires may reflect thyroid immune responses.

Comment on this clonotype: Its antigen remains unidentified. Base qualities are not at hand, and no much larger clone is one base apart.

The TCR beta CDR3 regions were amplified from the RNA transcripts. For the first round of RT-PCR on the TCR CDR3, the HTBI primer set was used together with the Qiagen OneStep RT-PCR kit. Libraries were constructed in a second round of multiplex PCR, after which size selection and purification were performed. Sequencing of the libraries was done on an Illumina HiSeq2000 using paired-end 100 bp reads. The source study handled its data this way. SOAPnuke was used to process the raw data, removing reads that contained adapters or uncalled bases, had a mean Phred below 15, or lacked an exact match to the constant primer or identifier. High-quality paired reads were merged with COPE v1.2.5, and unique nucleotide sequences were defined as clonotypes. MiTCR v1.1 was used to align the clonotypes against IMGT TRBV, TRBD and TRBJ reference segments. Only V-J combinations with frequency above 0.0001, covering 98% to 99.2% of repertoires, were analysed. The TCS score was defined as F50 (clonal expansion) divided by E x V (chaos), with BLOSUM62-based TCRdist calculated between CDR3 peptides within each V-J. Welch's t-statistics and random forest reduced 514 V-J features to around 14, which were used in a naive Bayes classifier (R e1071). Clones were called with MiXCR by TCRdb after fastp trimmed the public reads at Q25, and only in-frame beta chains were retained. Rows matching on CDR3 protein sequence are summarized as one entry with the most common DNA and genes. These V and J calls originate from TCRdb's pipeline instead of the authors' own analysis. For this sample the table gives approximately 370,000 distinct CDR3 sequences, of which under 15% were detected only once. Of the sample, less than 35% falls within the top ten clones.

Stable Graves' hyperthyroidism was defined as the absence of progression to ophthalmopathy over 18 months of follow-up. Hyperthyroidism patients were newly diagnosed, with disease duration under 2 months, and aged 18 to 65 years. Exclusion was applied to patients with uncontrolled infections, other autoimmune diseases, pregnancy or lactation. Diagnoses relied on clinical symptoms, serum thyroxine and TRAb, thyroid ultrasound and orbital computed tomography. Ficoll-Paque density gradient centrifugation was used to isolate PBMCs from under 11 ml of fresh peripheral blood. Total RNA was extracted using Trizol reagent, and RNA quality was assessed on an Agilent 2100 Bioanalyzer. Input material: blood. This TCR derives from a woman aged 25 to 39 with Graves' hyperthyroidism.

At the DNA level, the sequence is TGTGCCAGTAGTACCTACAGGGGGAGGGTGTACAATGAGCAGTTCTTC. It specifies CASSTYRGRVYNEQFF. Here the chain combines TRBV19 and TRBJ2-1; the D gene is possibly TRBD1, with 8 bases matching. V and J lose 4 bases and 4 bases, and a span of 17 bases separates them. From the germline V gene (reference sequence), CDR1 is LNHDA and CDR2 is SQIVND. Including cysteine and phenylalanine, the CDR3 has 16 amino acids. Just the 48-base CDR3 DNA is kept, in frame starting at base 1.